A selection of T cell receptor beta chains follows, all from one sample in a study of cytomegalovirus exposure and HLA in healthy donors. Using immunoSEQ multiplex PCR, the repertoire was profiled, and TCRdb retains in-frame clones only, with some absent. The sample shows approximately 190,000 clones, over 65% of them seen only once. The sample consisted of PBMCs. The receptors originated from a woman aged 45-59 years in good health and CMV-seropositive. Each CDR3 is given with its conserved first and last residue. The size of a clone is reported for some rows only, either as once, few or many, or as a class for expanded clones.

>TRBJ1-1|TRBV6-1|.
CATVRGTEAFF
>TRBJ2-7|TRBV28|few
CASSSGQGVAYEQYF
>TRBJ1-5|TRBV6-6|.
CASSYLSSGNQPQHF
>TRBJ1-3|TRBV9|.
CASSLRDGLDTIYF
>TRBJ2-1|TRBV15|.
CATSRLAGVYNEQFF
>TRBJ2-5|TRBV15|.
CATSRESGGRETQYF
>TRBJ2-5|TRBV5-6|.
CASSGARGGETQYF
>TRBJ2-3|TRBV12-5|.
CASGLRPTGGHGDTQYF
>TRBJ1-2|TRBV18|once
CASSPDREYGYTF
>TRBJ2-1|TRBV18|.
CASSPRLAGSSYNEQFF
>TRBJ1-3|TRBV14|.
CAFLAGQGLGNAIYF
>TRBJ2-3|TRBV5-8|.
CASNKHGEPSTDTQYF
>TRBJ1-1|TRBV5-1|.
CASSFQQSWTEAFF
>TRBJ2-7|TRBV7-9|.
CSSSLNPSYEQYF
>TRBJ2-5|TRBV4-2|.
CAASNLAGGLETQYF
>TRBJ1-2|TRBV28|.
CASGQENYGYTF
>TRBJ1-2|TRBV6-6|few
CASMQGYGYTF
>TRBJ2-2|TRBV7-3|.
CASTPGTGGSRGSTGELFF
>TRBJ1-2|TRBV7-2|once
CASSGDRGYGYTF
>TRBJ1-5|TRBV5-1|.
CASSLNLGPYSNQPQHF
>TRBJ2-1|TRBV18|.
CASSPGTGGGNEQFF
>TRBJ1-2|TRBV7-9|.
CAGDRGYGYTF
>TRBJ2-7|TRBV7-8|.
CASSPLTPQYEQYF
>TRBJ2-5|TRBV4-1|.
CASSQDPGGETQYF
>TRBJ2-7|TRBV7-9|.
CASSSQGPISYEQYF
>TRBJ1-4|TRBV11-2|.
CASSIEGLGEKLFF
>TRBJ1-5|TRBV6-5|.
CASSPGTGGDRPQHF
>TRBJ1-2|TRBV6-5|.
CASSYGGVYGYTF
>TRBJ1-6|TRBV5-4|.
CASSLGVSGSPLHF
>TRBJ2-2|TRBV7-3|few
CASSGRGGNTGELFF